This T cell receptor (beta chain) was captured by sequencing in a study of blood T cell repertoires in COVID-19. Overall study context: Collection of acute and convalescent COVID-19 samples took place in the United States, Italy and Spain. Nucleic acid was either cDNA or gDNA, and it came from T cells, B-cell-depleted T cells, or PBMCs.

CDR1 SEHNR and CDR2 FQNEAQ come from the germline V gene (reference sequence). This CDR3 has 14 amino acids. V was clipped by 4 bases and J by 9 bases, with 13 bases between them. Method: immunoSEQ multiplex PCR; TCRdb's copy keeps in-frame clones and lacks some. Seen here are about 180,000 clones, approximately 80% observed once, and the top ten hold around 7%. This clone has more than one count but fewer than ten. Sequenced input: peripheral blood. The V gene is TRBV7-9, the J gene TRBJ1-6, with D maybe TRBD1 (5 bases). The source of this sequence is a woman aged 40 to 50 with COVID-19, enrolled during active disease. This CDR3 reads CASSSGIMGSPLHF. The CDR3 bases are TGTGCCAGCAGCTCAGGGATAATGGGTTCACCCCTCCACTTT.